The T cell receptor (beta chain) under discussion was sequenced for a study of cytomegalovirus exposure and HLA in healthy donors. CDR1 and CDR2 (germline): SGHRS, YFSETQ. V shed 0 bases and J shed 0 bases, with 10 bases lying between them. The CDR3 is 15 amino acids. A word on this clone: Its antigen remains unidentified.

PCR involved 60 Vbeta and 13 Jbeta primers. TCRdb's copy holds only in-frame clones and misses some; the assay was immunoSEQ multiplex PCR. The sample has roughly 170,000 clones; over 70% are singletons. Study outcomes and limitations: The authors judged a highly shared variant cluster likely a sequencing artifact. In a later analysis, V- and J-gene trimming of beta chains associated with a DCLRE1C missense variant, replicated independently. It was reported that the classifier diagnosed cytomegalovirus status with high specificity and sensitivity in both the original and validation cohorts.

This receptor was taken from a woman under 40 in good health and CMV-seropositive. Sequencing used PBMCs. The chain combines TRBV5-1 with TRBJ2-7; no reliable D call. DNA of the CDR3: TGCGCCAGCAGCTTGGTCGACACCTCCTCCTACGAGCAGTACTTC. Amino acids: CASSLVDTSSYEQYF.